This T cell receptor (beta chain) was profiled in a study of shared clonotypes between healthy human individuals. Findings and limits, study-wide: Sampling involved blood alone; tissue repertoires likely differ.

This CDR3 spans 14 amino acids. V lost 5 bases and J 3 bases, leaving 13 bases between the germline ends. CDR1 and CDR2 from the germline V gene are MNHEY and SVGAGI. Study processing details: Junction-only immunoSEQ data arrived without quality scores, meaning filtering differed. TCRdb's copy holds only in-frame clones and misses some; the assay was immunoSEQ multiplex PCR. Clone size and the V and J calls come from that table; the DNA yielded D and trimming. The data show roughly 2,300,000 clones, 85% to 95% seen once. Concerning this clone: Its antigen is unidentified.

This chain connects TRBV6-5 to TRBJ2-5; possibly TRBD2 for D (5 bases). The clonotype comes from a man younger than 30 in good health. Some clones in this sample may be carry-over from other donors' samples. Sequencing was carried out using naive CD4+ T cells from PBMCs. Subset given: CD45RA+ positively selected. The CDR3 region has the DNA TGTGCCAGCAGTCGGAGGCAGGTTGAAGAGACCCAGTACTTC. This codes for CASSRRQVEETQYF.